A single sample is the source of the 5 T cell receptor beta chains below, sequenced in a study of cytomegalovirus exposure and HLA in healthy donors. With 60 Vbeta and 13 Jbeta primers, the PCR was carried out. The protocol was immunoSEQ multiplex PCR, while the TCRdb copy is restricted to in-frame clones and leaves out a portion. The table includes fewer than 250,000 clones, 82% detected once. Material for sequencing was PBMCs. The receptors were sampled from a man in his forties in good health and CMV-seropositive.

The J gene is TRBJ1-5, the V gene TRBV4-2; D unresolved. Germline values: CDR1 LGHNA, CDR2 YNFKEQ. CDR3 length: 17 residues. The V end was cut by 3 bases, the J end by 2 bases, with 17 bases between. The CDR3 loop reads CASSQPYSSGGNQPQHF. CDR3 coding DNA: TGTGCCAGCAGCCAGCCATACAGTTCCGGGGGCAATCAGCCCCAGCATTTT.

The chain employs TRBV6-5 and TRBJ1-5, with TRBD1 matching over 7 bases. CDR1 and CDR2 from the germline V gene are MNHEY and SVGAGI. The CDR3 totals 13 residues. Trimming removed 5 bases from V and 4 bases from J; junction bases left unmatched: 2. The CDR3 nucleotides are TGTGCCAGCAGTCAACAGGGGAATCAGCCCCAGCATTTT. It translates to CASSQQGNQPQHF.

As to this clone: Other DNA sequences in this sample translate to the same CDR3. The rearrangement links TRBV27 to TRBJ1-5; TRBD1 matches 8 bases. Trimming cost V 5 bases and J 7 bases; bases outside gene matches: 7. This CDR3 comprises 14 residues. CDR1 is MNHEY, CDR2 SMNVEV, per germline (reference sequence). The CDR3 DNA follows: TGTGCCAGCAGTCTGGACAGGGCTGGGCAGCCCCAGCATTTT. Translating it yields CASSLDRAGQPQHF.

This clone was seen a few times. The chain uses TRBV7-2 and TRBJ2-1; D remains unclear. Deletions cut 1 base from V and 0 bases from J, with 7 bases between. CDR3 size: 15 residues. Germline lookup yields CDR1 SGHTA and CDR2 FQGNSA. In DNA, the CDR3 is TGTGCCAGCAGCTTAGGCGCGAGCTCCTACAATGAGCAGTTCTTC. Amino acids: CASSLGASSYNEQFF.

The CDR3 is CASSGRVSGTGREQYV. The DNA of the CDR3 is TGTGCCAGCAGTGGCAGGGTTAGCGGGACCGGTCGGGAGCAGTACGTC. This rearrangement joins TRBV6-1 to TRBJ2-7; 8 nucleotides align to TRBD2. CDR3 length equals 16 residues. The junction had 15 bases not matched to a gene; V was cut back by 4 bases and J by 7 bases. Germline CDR1 and CDR2: MNHNS and SASEGT.